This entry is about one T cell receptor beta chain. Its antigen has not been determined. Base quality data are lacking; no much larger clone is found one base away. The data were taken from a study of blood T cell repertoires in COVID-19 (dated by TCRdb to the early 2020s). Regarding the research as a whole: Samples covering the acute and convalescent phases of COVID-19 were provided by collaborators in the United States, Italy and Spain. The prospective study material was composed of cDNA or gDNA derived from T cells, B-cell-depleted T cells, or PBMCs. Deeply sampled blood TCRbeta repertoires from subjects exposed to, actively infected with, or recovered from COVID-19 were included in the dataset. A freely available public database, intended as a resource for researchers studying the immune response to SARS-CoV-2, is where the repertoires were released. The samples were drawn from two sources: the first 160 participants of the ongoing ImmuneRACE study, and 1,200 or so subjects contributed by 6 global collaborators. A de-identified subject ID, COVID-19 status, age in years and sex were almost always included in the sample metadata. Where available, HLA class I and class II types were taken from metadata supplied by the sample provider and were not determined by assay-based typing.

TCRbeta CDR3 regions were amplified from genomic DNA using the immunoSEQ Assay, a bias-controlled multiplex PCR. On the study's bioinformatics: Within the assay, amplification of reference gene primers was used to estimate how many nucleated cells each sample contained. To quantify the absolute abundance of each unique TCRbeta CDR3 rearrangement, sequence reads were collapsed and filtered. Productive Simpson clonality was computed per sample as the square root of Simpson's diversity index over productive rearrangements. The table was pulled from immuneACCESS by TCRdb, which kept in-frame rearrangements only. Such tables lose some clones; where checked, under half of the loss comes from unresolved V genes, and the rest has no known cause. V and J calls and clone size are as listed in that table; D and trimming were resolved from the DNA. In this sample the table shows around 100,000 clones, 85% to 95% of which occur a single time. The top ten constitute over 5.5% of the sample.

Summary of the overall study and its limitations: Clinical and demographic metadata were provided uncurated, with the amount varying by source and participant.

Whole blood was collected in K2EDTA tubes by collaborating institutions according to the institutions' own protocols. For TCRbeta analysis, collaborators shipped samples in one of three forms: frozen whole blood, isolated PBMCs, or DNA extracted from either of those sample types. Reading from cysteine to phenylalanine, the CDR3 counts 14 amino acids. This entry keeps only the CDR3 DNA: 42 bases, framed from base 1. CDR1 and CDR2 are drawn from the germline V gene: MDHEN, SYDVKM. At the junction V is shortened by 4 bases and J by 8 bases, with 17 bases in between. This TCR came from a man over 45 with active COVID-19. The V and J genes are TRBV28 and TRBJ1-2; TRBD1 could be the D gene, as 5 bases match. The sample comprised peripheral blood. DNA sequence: TGTGCCAGCAGTTCCGGGCTGGGGCCCCGGGGCTACACCTTC. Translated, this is CASSSGLGPRGYTF.